This T cell receptor (beta chain) was recovered during a study of cytomegalovirus exposure and HLA in healthy donors. Study outcomes and limitations: A later analysis linked a missense DCLRE1C variant to TCR beta V- and J-gene trimming. The authors assumed roughly uniform sequencing depth across donors for presence/absence analyses.

PCR amplification relied on 60 Vbeta primers (plus 13 Jbeta primers). Original analysis: Later, an analysis found about 77 million unique TCR beta chains, and 10 million to 11 million of these were shared. Libraries were prepared by immunoSEQ multiplex PCR; TCRdb keeps only in-frame clonotypes and omits some of them. That table furnishes V, J and clone size, whereas the DNA furnished D and trimming. This table has roughly 110,000 clones, 55% to 85% appearing once. Concerning this clone itself: Its antigen is not known.

Trimming left V 5 bases short and J 3 bases short, with 7 bases between. Looked up from germline, CDR1 is DFQATT and CDR2 is SNEGSKA (reference sequence). The CDR3 runs 11 residues. Sequencing input: PBMCs. The chain employs TRBV20-1 and TRBJ1-2; D is unresolved. The origin of this receptor is a man aged 25 to 40 in good health and CMV-seronegative. The CDR3 DNA reads as TGCAGTGCTCCCCCGGACTATGGCTACACCTTC. This sequence encodes CSAPPDYGYTF.